This T cell receptor (beta chain) stems from a study of blood T cell repertoires in COVID-19. Across the study: Acute-phase and convalescent COVID-19 samples originated in the United States, Italy and Spain. Sources were T cells, B-cell-depleted T cells, or PBMCs; the material itself was cDNA or gDNA.

TCRdb's table, derived via immunoSEQ multiplex PCR, lists solely in-frame clones and lacks some. Of about 140,000 clones detected, approximately 84% appear once; the ten largest clones hold approximately 6.6%. This clone was seen just once. Material: peripheral blood. The receptor's source is a human donor in a cohort sampled during active COVID-19.

Written as DNA, the CDR3 is TGTGCCAGCACTAGCGGGGGAAGCACAGATACGCAGTATTTT. It specifies CASTSGGSTDTQYF. The rearrangement links TRBV2 to TRBJ2-3; 10 nucleotides align to TRBD2. With V trimmed by 7 bases and J by 0 bases, 1 base remained unmatched. The CDR3 extends over 14 amino acids. Per the germline V gene, CDR1 is SNHLY and CDR2 is FYNNEI.